The TCR beta chain under discussion was sequenced for a study of blood T cell repertoires in COVID-19. Study overall: Researchers got acute and convalescent COVID-19 samples from the United States, Italy and Spain. PBMCs, B-cell-depleted T cells, or T cells provided the cDNA or gDNA that made up the material.

This CDR3 spans 14 amino acids. Trimming stripped 9 bases from V and 2 bases from J, with 18 bases between. In germline, CDR1 is SGHDT, CDR2 YYEEEE. Study processing details: Scientists estimated how many nucleated cells there were by amplifying reference gene primers. Sequencing was performed with immunoSEQ multiplex PCR; in TCRdb, only in-frame clones are kept and a portion is missing. V and J calls and clone size are as listed in that table; D and trimming were resolved from the DNA. Altogether under 200,000 clones are present, 86% being singletons, with the ten largest covering roughly 8.2%. The chain uses TRBV5-6 and TRBJ2-7, with D possibly TRBD2 on 7 matching bases. The sequence came from a man aged 55 to 70 with acute or convalescent COVID-19. What was sequenced was peripheral blood. The CDR3 DNA follows: TGTGCCACCTCGATTGGGGGGGCCGCCTACGAGCAGTACTTC. It is translated as CATSIGGAAYEQYF.